This entry lists 24 T cell receptor beta chains sequenced from one sample in a study of CD8 T cells in ankylosing spondylitis. TCRdb processed the 5' RACE reads anew with MiXCR; each CDR3 protein has one entry. Of roughly 440,000 distinct CDR3 sequences listed, 17% are singletons. Their antigens remain unidentified. Broader study findings: What seemed typical of ankylosing spondylitis blood was a TCR beta motif built from several highly homologous variants.

Sequencing was carried out using blood, either unsorted or a sorted T cell fraction (not recorded which). Receptor source: a male donor with ankylosing spondylitis.

J is TRBJ2-2 and V is TRBV6-2 or TRBV6-3, with D unclear. CDR1 and CDR2 from the germline V gene are MNHEY and SVGEGT. The CDR3 covers 14 residues. V lost 5 bases and J 4 bases, leaving 11 bases between the germline ends. Written as DNA, the CDR3 is TGTGCCAGCAGTGTGGTCAGATCCACCGGGGAGCTGTTTTTT. Its protein is CASSVVRSTGELFF.

The rearrangement links TRBV29-1 to TRBJ2-7, with 7 nucleotides matching TRBD1. V was pared by 6 bases and J by 4 bases, with 9 bases of the junction left unmatched. Germline CDR1 is SQVTM and CDR2 is ANQGSEA. The CDR3 is made up of 13 amino acids. The CDR3 nucleotides read TGCAGCGTCATAGACAGGGATAGTTACGAGCAGTACTTC. The encoded protein is CSVIDRDSYEQYF.

There are a few counts of this clonotype. The chain combines TRBV25-1 with TRBJ2-7; 7 positions match TRBD1. CDR1 and CDR2 from the germline V gene are MGHDK and SYGVNS. The CDR3 is 15 residues long. The junction had 15 bases not matched to a gene; V was cut back by 9 bases and J by 4 bases. The CDR3 region has the DNA TGTGCCAGTTCCGACCCGGGGCAGGGGGTATACGAGCAGTACTTC. It translates to CASSDPGQGVYEQYF.

J is TRBJ2-1 and V is TRBV19; D possibly corresponds to TRBD2 (6 bases). Germline V lookup: CDR1 LNHDA, CDR2 SQIVND (reference sequence). Trimming removed 3 bases at V and 4 bases at J, with 19 bases between. This CDR3 spans 17 amino acids. CDR3 sequence (DNA): TGTGCCAGTAGTATCCACCGCGGCCGGGGGTATTACAATGAGCAGTTCTTC. Residues: CASSIHRGRGYYNEQFF.

The genes are TRBV9 and TRBJ2-2, with 7 bases aligning to TRBD2. CDR1 and CDR2 from the germline V gene are SGDLS and YYNGEE. The CDR3 totals 14 residues. J lost 7 bases, V lost 2 bases, and 5 bases had no gene match. The CDR3 sequence is CASSVVGGSGELFF. In DNA form, the CDR3 reads TGTGCCAGCAGCGTCGTCGGGGGGAGCGGGGAGCTGTTTTTT.

In this sample, this clonotype turned up many times. V gene TRBV27 combines with J gene TRBJ2-7; D is undetermined. The germline V gene encodes CDR1 MNHEY and CDR2 SMNVEV (reference sequence). V was clipped by 4 bases and J by 2 bases, with 9 bases between them. The CDR3 has 13 amino acids. DNA of the CDR3: TGTGCCAGCAGTTATCTCGGACCCTACGAGCAGTACTTC. It codes for CASSYLGPYEQYF.

In this sample, this clonotype turned up many times. This sequence joins TRBV7-2 and TRBJ2-7; perhaps TRBD2 as D (6 bases). This CDR3 comprises 11 residues. The V and J ends lost 4 bases and 6 bases respectively, with 7 bases between them. Germline CDR1 is SGHTA and CDR2 is FQGNSA. CDR3: CASSYGGEQYF. CDR3 nucleotides: TGTGCCAGCAGCTACGGGGGCGAGCAGTACTTC.

This clonotype was observed many times. The chain uses TRBV29-1 and TRBJ1-2; D remains ambiguous. Germline CDR1 reads SQVTM; CDR2 reads ANQGSEA. The CDR3 consists of 11 residues. Trimming left V 6 bases short and J 6 bases short, with 11 bases between. CDR3 sequence (DNA): TGCAGCGTCAGCCTTGGGGATGGCTACACCTTC. Encoded protein: CSVSLGDGYTF.

This clonotype showed up many times. This chain joins TRBV10-3 and TRBJ2-7; D might be TRBD1 or TRBD2, each matching 6 bases. The CDR3 runs 15 residues. Germline CDR1 reads ENHRY; CDR2 reads SYGVKD. V dropped 1 base and J dropped 9 bases, with 19 bases sitting between them. The chain's CDR3 is CAISELTGGDPVQYF. CDR3 sequence (DNA): TGTGCCATCAGTGAGTTGACCGGGGGCGACCCTGTGCAGTACTTC.

The chain carries TRBV7-2 and TRBJ2-4; D not resolved. The CDR3 consists of 12 residues. In germline, CDR1 is SGHTA, CDR2 FQGNSA. Deletions cut 3 bases from V and 8 bases from J, with 8 bases between. DNA of the CDR3: TGTGCCAGCAGCTTGACAATCTACATTCAGTACTTC. Translated: CASSLTIYIQYF.

This clonotype was recorded many times. The chain employs TRBV5-1 and TRBJ2-7; TRBD1 matches 9 bases. There are 15 residues in the CDR3. Germline CDR1 SGHRS, CDR2 YFSETQ. V dropped 4 bases and J dropped 0; count of bases not matched to a gene: 5. CDR3 DNA: TGCGCCAGCAGCCCTAGACAGGGGGGCTCCTACGAGCAGTACTTC. Translation gives CASSPRQGGSYEQYF.

There are a few counts of this clonotype. This chain joins TRBV6-1 and TRBJ2-2; TRBD1 matches 7 bases. The CDR3 runs 15 residues. Losses at the gene ends were 7 bases for V and 3 bases for J; bases not matched to a gene: 8. The V gene's germline CDR1 is MNHNS and CDR2 SASEGT. The CDR3 loop reads CASKGPGTDTGELFF. The DNA for the CDR3 is TGTGCCAGCAAGGGGCCCGGGACAGACACCGGGGAGCTGTTTTTT.

In the case of this clonotype: A read error is likely, as this CDR3 ends without the conserved phenylalanine or tryptophan. CDR3 DNA sequence: TGTGCCAGCAGCTTAGTTGGGGGAACCTACGAGCAGTACCTC. Amino acids: CASSLVGGTYEQYL. The chain employs TRBV7-2 and TRBJ2-7, with D perhaps assigned TRBD1 or TRBD2 (5 bases each). Germline CDR1 and CDR2: SGHTA and FQGNSA. The CDR3 sequence is 14 residues long. Trimming took off 1 base at V and 2 bases at J, with 9 bases between the two ends.

Only a few counts were recorded for this clonotype. J is TRBJ2-5 and V is TRBV5-1, with TRBD2 identical over 9 bases. Per germline, CDR1 SGHRS and CDR2 YFSETQ. The CDR3 is made up of 15 amino acids. The trim removed 2 bases at V and 5 bases at J, leaving 7 bases unmatched. CDR3 residues: CASSLSLAGPETQYF. Written as DNA, the CDR3 is TGCGCCAGCAGCTTATCCCTAGCGGGACCGGAGACCCAGTACTTC.

The CDR3 loop is CASSPPGLAGGGYNEQFF. The CDR3, as DNA: TGTGCCAGCTCACCACCGGGACTAGCGGGAGGGGGCTACAATGAGCAGTTCTTC. The V gene is TRBV18, the J gene TRBJ2-1; 16 nucleotides line up with TRBD2. Germline V gives CDR1 KGHSH, CDR2 LQKENI. V shed 0 bases, J shed 3 bases, and the junction held 2 bases outside the gene matches. CDR3 length equals 18 residues.

J is TRBJ2-7 and V is TRBV4-1, with 7 bases that match TRBD2. This CDR3 spans 14 amino acids. Germline lookup yields CDR1 MGHRA and CDR2 YSYEKL. V trimming: 1 base; J trimming: 4 bases; junction bases outside the gene matches: 4. DNA for the CDR3: TGCGCCAGCAGCCAAGGAGGGCGGGGGTACGAGCAGTACTTC. Protein product: CASSQGGRGYEQYF.

Only a few counts were recorded for this clonotype. The chain is built from TRBV20-1 and TRBJ2-7; 8 nucleotides match TRBD2. CDR3 length: 12 amino acids. Germline CDR1 is DFQATT and CDR2 is SNEGSKA (reference sequence). V lost 6 bases to trimming and J lost 3 bases; unmatched junction nucleotides: 4. CDR3 residues: CSAPTSGYEQYF. The DNA of the CDR3 is TGCAGTGCACCCACTAGCGGCTACGAGCAGTACTTC.

The chain carries TRBV20-1 and TRBJ2-5; D might be TRBD2 (5 bases). Germline CDR1 reads DFQATT; CDR2 reads SNEGSKA (reference sequence). Trimming cost V 6 bases and J 9 bases, with 11 bases left between them. The CDR3 runs to 10 residues. CDR3 residues: CSASIGAQYF. In DNA form, the CDR3 reads TGCAGTGCATCCATCGGGGCCCAGTACTTC.

The chain combines TRBV7-2 with TRBJ2-7, with 9 positions matching TRBD1. V was pared by 5 bases and J by 3 bases, with 14 bases of the junction left unmatched. The CDR3 consists of 17 residues. Germline V CDR1 and CDR2: SGHTA, FQGNSA. The CDR3 sequence: CASSVTDSGTGIYEQYF. The DNA for the CDR3 is TGTGCCAGCAGCGTCACTGACTCCGGGACAGGGATCTACGAGCAGTACTTC.

This clonotype was found many times. The J gene is TRBJ1-2, the V gene TRBV12-3 or TRBV12-4; no firm D call. This CDR3 is built from 13 residues. Deletions cut 5 bases from V and 9 bases from J, with 16 bases between. The CDR3 loop reads CASSPRGGLSYTF. In nucleotides, the CDR3 is TGTGCCAGCAGTCCCCGCGGAGGACTGAGCTACACCTTC.

This clonotype was counted many times. This rearrangement joins TRBV29-1 to TRBJ1-1, with 8 positions matching TRBD1. Trimming cost V 4 bases and J 1 base; bases outside gene matches: 8. Germline-derived CDR1 and CDR2 are SQVTM and ANQGSEA. The CDR3 loop spans 15 amino acids. CDR3 residues: CSVGQGASWNTEAFF. In DNA, the CDR3 is TGCAGCGTTGGGCAGGGGGCAAGTTGGAACACTGAAGCTTTCTTT. Looking up the rest from reference TRBV29-1 and TRBJ1-1 gives the full variable domain: SAVISQKPSRDICQRGTSLTIQCQVDSQVTMMFWYRQQPGQSLTLIATANQGSEATYESGFVIDKFPISRPNLTFSTLTVSNMSPEDSSIYLCSVGQGASWNTEAFFGQGTRLTVV.

A few counts support this clonotype. The CDR3 is CASRMEGMGEKLFF. CDR3 coding DNA: TGTGCCAGCAGGATGGAAGGGATGGGTGAAAAACTGTTTTTT. The rearrangement joins TRBV7-9 to TRBJ1-4; the D is unclear. Germline CDR1 SEHNR, CDR2 FQNEAQ (reference sequence). The CDR3 is 14 residues long. The V and J ends lost 6 bases and 7 bases respectively, with 15 bases between them. The variable domain in full, with the rest retrieved from reference TRBV7-9 and TRBJ1-4, is DTGVSQNPRHKITKRGQNVTFRCDPISEHNRLYWYRQTLGQGPEFLTYFQNEAQLEKSRLLSDRFSAERPKGSFSTLEIQRTEQGDSAMYLCASRMEGMGEKLFFGSGTQLSVL.

This clonotype came up a few times. CDR3 in amino acids: CASSLVPLARTDTQYF. The CDR3 DNA is TGTGCCAGCAGCTTAGTCCCACTAGCGCGCACAGATACGCAGTATTTT. This chain links TRBV7-2 with TRBJ2-3; 7 bases are a match to TRBD2. Germline V gene data show CDR1 as SGHTA and CDR2 as FQGNSA. CDR3 length: 16 residues. J lost 1 base, V lost 1 base, and 5 bases had no gene match.

The V gene is TRBV20-1, the J gene TRBJ2-1; 8 nucleotides align to TRBD1. The germline gives CDR1 DFQATT, CDR2 SNEGSKA (reference sequence). J was trimmed by 7 bases and V by 3 bases; bases with no gene match: 14. The CDR3 has 16 amino acids. The CDR3 coding sequence is TGCAGTGCTAGTGTGTTTGAGGACAGGGAGGCTAATGAGCAGTTCTTC. Translation: CSASVFEDREANEQFF.